The present entry profiles one T cell receptor beta chain with its context. Data came from immunoSEQ multiplex PCR; TCRdb stores just in-frame clones and leaves some out. The sample carries hundreds of thousands of clones, 89% recorded once. This specimen belongs to a study of blood T cell repertoires in COVID-19. V lost 6 bases to trimming and J lost 2 bases, with 7 bases between them. The germline CDR1 and CDR2 sequences are SNHLY and FYNNEI. The length of the CDR3 is 12 residues. Sequencing was performed on PBMCs or T cells enriched from blood (not recorded which). This TCR was recovered from a man in his sixties who had recovered from COVID-19. V is TRBV2 and J is TRBJ1-2; no reliable D call. As DNA, the CDR3 is TGTGCCAGCAGCGCGGAAAACTATGGCTACACCTTC. Translating gives CASSAENYGYTF.